This T cell receptor (beta chain) was identified during a study of cytomegalovirus exposure and HLA in healthy donors. The PCR employed 60 Vbeta primers together with 13 Jbeta primers. Here immunoSEQ multiplex PCR was the method, and the copy in TCRdb shows in-frame clones only, minus some. The specimen's table records about 44,000 clones. Of note for this clone: The antigen remains undetermined.

Whole-study findings and limits: Later findings reportedly placed an Asian-associated ancestry cluster below the approximately 700-donor mean for N-insertions. Specificity for CMV antigens was confirmed in vitro for a few of the CMV-associated chains.

The CDR3 is 15 residues long. V was cut by 4 bases and J by 9 bases, with 19 bases left in between. The germline V gene has CDR1 SEHNR and CDR2 FQNEAQ (reference sequence). The sample taken for sequencing was PBMCs. J is TRBJ2-4 and V is TRBV7-9, with TRBD2 as a possible D gene (7 bases). The clonotype comes from a male donor in good health and CMV-seronegative. Here the CDR3 DNA reads TGTGCCAGCAGCTCCCGGCGGGGGCTGCCTGCCATTCAGTACTTC. Amino acids: CASSSRRGLPAIQYF.